This entry lists 32 T cell receptor beta chains sequenced from one sample in a study of blood T cell repertoires in COVID-19. This table comes from immunoSEQ multiplex PCR, and its TCRdb copy is limited to in-frame clones, with some not included. This table has 88,000 or so clones, around 88% appearing once. Sequencing was carried out using peripheral blood. Every receptor here comes from a man in his fifties or sixties with acute or convalescent COVID-19.

This sequence joins TRBV2 and TRBJ1-5; 10 bases match TRBD1. Germline V CDR1 and CDR2: SNHLY, FYNNEI. CDR3 size: 14 residues. With V trimmed by 5 bases and J by 4 bases, 2 bases remained unmatched. CDR3 DNA sequence: TGTGCCAGCAGTAGGGGACAGGGGAATCAGCCCCAGCATTTT. Amino acid sequence: CASSRGQGNQPQHF. The full variable domain, with the rest looked up from reference TRBV2 and TRBJ1-5, is EPEVTQTPSHQVTQMGQEVILRCVPISNHLYFYWYRQILGQKVEFLVSFYNNEISEKSEIFDDQFSVERPDGSNFTLKIRSTKLEDSAMYFCASSRGQGNQPQHFGDGTRLSIL.

This rearrangement joins TRBV5-1 to TRBJ1-2; D is undetermined. Trimming took off 6 bases at V and 5 bases at J, with 11 bases between the two ends. CDR3 size: 12 residues. The germline gives CDR1 SGHRS, CDR2 YFSETQ. The CDR3 loop reads CASTDTAYGYTF. Written as DNA, the CDR3 is TGCGCCAGCACCGACACTGCTTATGGCTACACCTTC.

The chain couples TRBV6-5 to TRBJ2-7, with D possibly matching TRBD2 (6 bases). V lost 6 bases to trimming and J lost 5 bases, with 11 bases between them. The germline CDR1 and CDR2 sequences are MNHEY and SVGAGI. The CDR3 has 12 residues. CDR3 amino acids: CASRRREHEQYF. CDR3 nucleotides: TGTGCCAGCAGGAGGAGGGAACACGAGCAGTACTTC.

This clone was counted a single time. V usage is TRBV19 and J usage is TRBJ2-5; D not certain. Trimming took 9 bases from V and 1 from J, leaving 9 bases between them. Germline CDR1 LNHDA, CDR2 SQIVND (reference sequence). CDR3 length: 12 amino acids. This chain's CDR3 is CARLYLQETQYF. DNA of the CDR3: TGTGCCAGACTGTACCTCCAAGAGACCCAGTACTTC.

CDR3 sequence: CAISREVAGGGGELFF. CDR3 bases: TGTGCCATCAGTCGGGAAGTAGCGGGAGGCGGTGGGGAGCTGTTTTTT. The chain joins TRBV10-3 to TRBJ2-2; 10 nucleotides align to TRBD2. The CDR3 has 16 residues. Trimming removed 5 bases from V and 8 bases from J; junction bases left unmatched: 11. Germline CDR1 reads ENHRY; CDR2 reads SYGVKD.

This rearrangement joins TRBV7-3 to TRBJ2-5, with D hard to call. The CDR3 contains 13 residues. The germline gives CDR1 SGHTA, CDR2 FQGTGA. Trimming cost V 1 base and J 6 bases, with 9 bases left between them. The CDR3 region is CASSLNRGKTQYF. The CDR3 nucleotides are TGTGCCAGCAGCTTAAACCGCGGCAAGACCCAGTACTTC.

The chain recombines TRBV19 with TRBJ1-2; 7 nucleotides match TRBD1. The CDR3 contains 15 residues. Germline V gene lookup returns CDR1 LNHDA and CDR2 SQIVND (reference sequence). The trim removed 5 bases at V and 4 bases at J, leaving 10 bases unmatched. CDR3 sequence (DNA): TGTGCCAGTAGTGGATCCGGGACAGTAAGCTATGGCTACACCTTC. Translated, it gives CASSGSGTVSYGYTF.

The chain has TRBV9 and TRBJ1-2; 11 bases fit TRBD1. This CDR3 has 14 residues. Trimming cost V 4 bases and J 7 bases; bases outside gene matches: 6. The V gene's germline CDR1 is SGDLS and CDR2 YYNGEE. CDR3 in amino acids: CASSIRGQGGGYTF. The CDR3 bases are TGTGCCAGCAGCATCCGGGGACAGGGGGGTGGCTACACCTTC. Full variable domain (missing parts from reference TRBV9 and TRBJ1-2): DSGVTQTPKHLITATGQRVTLRCSPRSGDLSVYWYQQSLDQGLQFLIQYYNGEERAKGNILERFSAQQFPDLHSELNLSSLELGDSALYFCASSIRGQGGGYTFGSGTRLTVV.

A few counts support this clone. This sequence joins TRBV6-5 and TRBJ1-6; TRBD1 is a possible D gene (5 bases). Trimming took off 5 bases at V and 3 bases at J, with 8 bases between the two ends. The CDR3 covers 14 residues. Germline CDR1 MNHEY, CDR2 SVGAGI. Written as DNA, the CDR3 is TGTGCCAGCAGTCCCGGGGGCTATAATTCACCCCTCCACTTT. This codes for CASSPGGYNSPLHF.

The gene calls are TRBV29-1 and TRBJ1-4, with D possibly matching TRBD1 (5 bases). The CDR3 loop spans 11 amino acids. Germline V gene sequence: CDR1 SQVTM, CDR2 ANQGSEA. Trimming shortened V by 4 bases and J by 6 bases, and 6 bases separated the two germline ends. CDR3 DNA sequence: TGCAGCGTTGCCAGGGATGAAAAACTGTTTTTT. Translation: CSVARDEKLFF.

The chain recombines TRBV19 with TRBJ1-2; D is perhaps TRBD1 (6 bases). The length of the CDR3 is 11 residues. Trimming cost V 9 bases and J 7 bases, with 12 bases left between them. Germline-derived CDR1 and CDR2 are LNHDA and SQIVND (reference sequence). CDR3 region: CASRQGSGYTF. The CDR3 DNA reads TGTGCCAGCCGCCAGGGGTCTGGCTACACCTTC.

The rearrangement joins TRBV4-3 to TRBJ1-1; a possible D gene is TRBD1 (5 bases). The CDR3 runs 12 residues. Germline-derived CDR1 and CDR2 are LGHNA and YSLEER. V gave up 1 base and J gave up 5 bases, with 5 bases separating them. The CDR3 reads CASSQAGTEAFF. CDR3 DNA sequence: TGCGCCAGCAGCCAAGCAGGGACTGAAGCTTTCTTT.

The chain uses TRBV28 and TRBJ2-2; D is undetermined. Germline V gives CDR1 MDHEN, CDR2 SYDVKM. The V end lost 2 bases, the J end lost 5 bases, and 6 bases lay between the germline ends. The CDR3 length is 13 residues. DNA for the CDR3: TGTGCCAGCAGTTTAGGAGTAACCGGGGAGCTGTTTTTT. As protein: CASSLGVTGELFF.

The chain uses TRBV7-2 and TRBJ2-1; D is ambiguous. The CDR3 runs to 13 residues. The germline gives CDR1 SGHTA, CDR2 FQGNSA. Trimming pared 1 base from V and 4 bases from J, leaving 5 bases between. The CDR3 DNA follows: TGTGCCAGCAGCTTAGGGAGATACAATGAGCAGTTCTTC. Translating gives CASSLGRYNEQFF.

This clone was seen only a few times. The chain has TRBV2 and TRBJ2-2; tentative D call: TRBD1 (6 bases). The CDR3 spans 16 residues. Per germline, CDR1 SNHLY and CDR2 FYNNEI. The V gene lost 6 bases and the J gene lost 2 bases, with 16 bases spanning the gap. The CDR3 region is CASREQGTGNTGELFF. CDR3 in DNA: TGTGCCAGCAGGGAACAGGGAACCGGTAACACCGGGGAGCTGTTTTTT.

The genes are TRBV5-6 and TRBJ2-2, with D possibly matching TRBD2 (5 bases). CDR1 is SGHDT, CDR2 YYEEEE, per germline. The CDR3 length is 16 residues. Between the trimmed V and J ends, which lost 2 bases and 0 bases, there was a span of 11 bases. For the CDR3, the DNA is TGTGCCAGCAGCTTATATTACGGGACGAACACCGGGGAGCTGTTTTTT. Protein sequence: CASSLYYGTNTGELFF.

This sequence joins TRBV5-1 and TRBJ1-6; possibly TRBD1 for D (6 bases). Germline CDR1 reads SGHRS; CDR2 reads YFSETQ. The CDR3 spans 15 residues. V was cut by 0 bases and J by 9 bases, with 13 bases left in between. The CDR3 DNA sequence: TGCGCCAGCAGCTTGGAGGCGGGGGCTGGTTCACCCCTCCACTTT. This codes for CASSLEAGAGSPLHF.

This clone was counted a single time. The chain is built from TRBV14 and TRBJ1-4; possible D gene TRBD1, 5 bases. Per germline, CDR1 SGHDN and CDR2 FVKESK. V was shortened by 4 bases and J by 5 bases, with 11 bases between the two germline ends. The CDR3 extends over 14 amino acids. The CDR3 region is CASSRRQINEKLFF. In DNA form, the CDR3 reads TGTGCCAGCAGCCGCAGACAGATCAATGAAAAACTGTTTTTT.

The sample holds a few counts of this clone. The chain couples TRBV19 to TRBJ1-5; 7 bases align to TRBD1. Germline values: CDR1 LNHDA, CDR2 SQIVND (reference sequence). With V trimmed by 4 bases and J by 4 bases, 1 base remained unmatched. This CDR3 comprises 13 residues. The CDR3: CASSRGQNQPQHF. The CDR3 nucleotides read TGTGCCAGTAGTAGGGGACAGAATCAGCCCCAGCATTTT.

The gene calls are TRBV19 and TRBJ2-7; 11 bases match TRBD2. The CDR3 extends over 14 amino acids. V was pared by 3 bases and J by 2 bases, with 0 bases of the junction left unmatched. Germline lookup yields CDR1 LNHDA and CDR2 SQIVND (reference sequence). This CDR3 is CASSMTSGTYEQYF. CDR3 sequence (DNA): TGTGCCAGTAGTATGACTAGCGGGACCTACGAGCAGTACTTC.

This chain links TRBV6-5 with TRBJ2-1; TRBD2 aligns across 7 bases. CDR1 and CDR2 (germline): MNHEY, SVGAGI. V was pared by 0 bases and J by 4 bases, with 3 bases of the junction left unmatched. This CDR3 has 15 amino acids. DNA of the CDR3: TGTGCCAGCAGTTACTCGCGGGAGAAATACAATGAGCAGTTCTTC. Its protein product is CASSYSREKYNEQFF.

The V and J genes are TRBV5-4 and TRBJ2-2, with 9 bases matching TRBD2. The length of the CDR3 is 17 residues. Trimming cost V 2 bases and J 0 bases; bases outside gene matches: 5. Germline V lookup: CDR1 SGHNT, CDR2 YYREEE (reference sequence). The CDR3 spells CASSFAGGRANTGELFF. DNA of the CDR3: TGTGCCAGCAGCTTCGCGGGGGGGCGGGCGAACACCGGGGAGCTGTTTTTT. The whole variable domain, filled in from reference TRBV5-4 and TRBJ2-2, reads ETGVTQSPTHLIKTRGQQVTLRCSSQSGHNTVSWYQQALGQGPQFIFQYYREEENGRGNFPPRFSGLQFPNYSSELNVNALELDDSALYLCASSFAGGRANTGELFFGEGSRLTVL.

This chain joins TRBV7-2 and TRBJ2-5, with D possibly TRBD1 on 5 matching bases. The CDR3 covers 14 residues. V lost 5 bases and J 2 bases, leaving 12 bases between the germline ends. Germline assignment: CDR1 SGHTA and CDR2 FQGNSA. DNA for the CDR3: TGTGCCAGCAGCCCCAGACAGCCTCAAGAGACCCAGTACTTC. It yields the protein CASSPRQPQETQYF.

This chain connects TRBV19 to TRBJ2-1; no firm D call. Germline CDR1 and CDR2: LNHDA and SQIVND (reference sequence). With 0 bases removed from V and 2 bases from J, the gap between germline ends came to 5 bases. This CDR3 is built from 14 residues. The CDR3 DNA reads as TGTGCCAGTAGTATAGAAGACACCTACAATGAGCAGTTCTTC. Translating it yields CASSIEDTYNEQFF.

This chain links TRBV7-6 with TRBJ2-7; D not certain. V dropped 1 base and J dropped 2 bases, with 6 bases sitting between them. The CDR3 length is 13 residues. CDR1 and CDR2 (germline): SGHVS, FNYEAQ. This CDR3 is CASSLGAPYEQYF. In nucleotides, the CDR3 is TGTGCCAGCAGCTTAGGGGCGCCCTACGAGCAGTACTTC.

The genes are TRBV7-3 and TRBJ2-3; D not resolved. The CDR3 spans 13 residues. Trimming stripped 5 bases from V and 3 bases from J, with 9 bases between. Germline V gene lookup returns CDR1 SGHTA and CDR2 FQGTGA. CDR3 protein: CASSHRHTDTQYF. The DNA for the CDR3 is TGTGCCAGCAGCCATCGACATACAGATACGCAGTATTTT.

This clone has a handful of counts. The rearrangement links TRBV27 to TRBJ2-1; D uncertain. The V and J ends lost 3 bases and 15 bases respectively, with 15 bases between them. Germline-derived CDR1 and CDR2 are MNHEY and SMNVEV (reference sequence). The CDR3 loop spans 12 amino acids. CDR3 nucleotides: TGTGCCAGCAGTTTCCGCAAGTCCAAAGCGTTCTTC. Translating it yields CASSFRKSKAFF.

The chain recombines TRBV6-2 or TRBV6-3 with TRBJ1-2, with TRBD1 matching 7 bases. The CDR3 has 16 residues. V was pared by 0 bases and J by 4 bases, with 8 bases of the junction left unmatched. The V gene's germline CDR1 is MNHEY and CDR2 SVGEGT. In DNA, the CDR3 is TGTGCCAGCAGTTACTCCAGGGGGACTTTTATCTATGGCTACACCTTC. Its translation is CASSYSRGTFIYGYTF.

This chain joins TRBV19 and TRBJ2-3, with 9 bases fitting TRBD1. Germline V gives CDR1 LNHDA, CDR2 SQIVND (reference sequence). The CDR3 sequence is 16 residues long. V was clipped by 6 bases and J by 3 bases; unmatched bases: 10. The CDR3 loop is CASRGNRGRITDTQYF. The CDR3 coding sequence is TGTGCCAGTAGGGGAAACAGGGGGCGCATTACAGATACGCAGTATTTT. Full variable domain (rest looked up from reference TRBV19 and TRBJ2-3): DGGITQSPKYLFRKEGQNVTLSCEQNLNHDAMYWYRQDPGQGLRLIYYSQIVNDFQKGDIAEGYSVSREKKESFPLTVTSAQKNPTAFYLCASRGNRGRITDTQYFGPGTRLTVL.

The gene calls are TRBV11-2 and TRBJ2-5; possible D gene TRBD1, 7 bases. The germline CDR1 and CDR2 sequences are SGHAT and FQNNGV. The ends were cut back, 8 bases at V and 1 base at J, with 17 bases in the middle. This CDR3 has 15 amino acids. CDR3 loop: CASGRARGAQETQYF. The DNA for the CDR3 is TGTGCCAGCGGCCGTGCCAGGGGGGCCCAAGAGACCCAGTACTTC.

This chain links TRBV19 with TRBJ1-5; TRBD1 aligns across 8 bases. Germline V CDR1 and CDR2: LNHDA, SQIVND (reference sequence). The CDR3 consists of 16 residues. Trimming removed 6 bases from V and 3 bases from J; junction bases left unmatched: 10. As DNA, the CDR3 is TGTGCCAGTAGAAGGACAGGGCAGGGACTCAATCAGCCCCAGCATTTT. Its translation is CASRRTGQGLNQPQHF.

This clone was seen just once. The V call is TRBV4-2, the J call TRBJ1-1; weak D call: TRBD1 (5 bases). Germline V gives CDR1 LGHNA, CDR2 YNFKEQ. Trimming took 1 base from V and 5 from J, leaving 14 bases between them. The CDR3 length is 15 residues. CDR3 region: CASSQGGGSVTEAFF. The CDR3 DNA follows: TGTGCCAGCAGCCAAGGCGGGGGATCTGTTACTGAAGCTTTCTTT.